This T cell receptor (beta chain) was sequenced during a study of OX40 agonist ivuxolimab in advanced cancers. Looking at the study overall: Ivuxolimab, which patients received intravenously every 2 weeks, was dosed at 0.01 to 10 mg/kg.

Regarding the study as a whole: Averaged across samples, CD8+ T cells carried more expanded clones than CD4+ did. The CD4+ and CD8+ T cells in the blood had expanded clonally by week 6 at 0.1 to 3.0 mg/kg.

The CDR3 length is 13 residues. Germline V lookup: CDR1 SGHDN, CDR2 FVKESK. Trimming took 4 bases from V and 8 from J, leaving 12 bases between them. Sequencing used immunoSEQ multiplex PCR; TCRdb keeps in-frame clones, though not all of them. The sample has about 60,000 clones, roughly 87% seen once. With regard to this clone: The antigen remains undetermined.

The clonotype originates from an adult with an advanced solid tumor such as melanoma, head and neck, liver or kidney cancer. The chain combines TRBV14 with TRBJ2-1, with D perhaps TRBD2 (6 bases). Specimen: CD4+ or CD8+ T cells sorted from blood, collected in a trial of the OX40 agonist ivuxolimab. CDR3: CASSRTGEHEQFF. The CDR3 nucleotides read TGTGCCAGCAGCCGGACGGGGGAGCATGAGCAGTTCTTC.